Each of the 28 T cell receptor beta chains below was sequenced from the same sample in a study of identical twins' blood T cells. MiXCR, run by TCRdb on the 5' RACE reads, gives a single entry per CDR3 protein. This table holds hundreds of thousands of distinct CDR3 sequences, over 25% found once. The sample consisted of PBMCs. The receptors derive from a woman aged 18-49 years in good health.

The chain combines TRBV6-6 with TRBJ1-2, with 9 bases matching TRBD1. Germline loops: CDR1 MNHNY, CDR2 SVGAGI (reference sequence). Trimming at V came to 5 bases and at J to 8 bases, leaving 12 bases not matched to a gene. The CDR3 is 15 residues long. Here the CDR3 DNA reads TGTGCCAGCAGTCATACCATCGGGACAGGGATGGGCTACACCTTC. It specifies CASSHTIGTGMGYTF.

The chain employs TRBV18 and TRBJ1-1; D unclear. The CDR3 sequence is 15 residues long. With 3 bases removed from V and 0 bases from J, the gap between germline ends came to 11 bases. Per the germline V gene, CDR1 is KGHSH and CDR2 is LQKENI. The CDR3 is CASSPSNLMNTEAFF. The DNA of the CDR3 is TGTGCCAGCTCACCCTCAAACTTAATGAACACTGAAGCTTTCTTT. The whole variable domain, remainder taken from reference TRBV18 and TRBJ1-1, is NAGVMQNPRHLVRRRGQEARLRCSPMKGHSHVYWYRQLPEEGLKFMVYLQKENIIDESGMPKERFSAEFPKEGPSILRIQQVVRGDSAAYFCASSPSNLMNTEAFFGQGTRLTVV.

The V gene is TRBV10-3, the J gene TRBJ1-2; 7 nucleotides match TRBD1. The trim removed 6 bases at V and 3 bases at J, leaving 10 bases unmatched. CDR1 is ENHRY, CDR2 SYGVKD, per germline. CDR3 length: 15 amino acids. The DNA for the CDR3 is TGTGCCATCAGGAAGGGACAGCGGTTGGACTATGGCTACACCTTC. It translates to CAIRKGQRLDYGYTF.

The chain carries TRBV5-1 and TRBJ2-7; the D gene is possibly TRBD2 (5 bases). V dropped 4 bases and J dropped 5 bases, with 7 bases sitting between them. The CDR3 extends over 11 amino acids. Looked up from germline, CDR1 is SGHRS and CDR2 is YFSETQ. The CDR3 bases are TGCGCCAGCAGCGACTACAACGAGCAGTACTTC. It codes for CASSDYNEQYF.

There are many counts of this clonotype. The rearrangement uses TRBV2 and TRBJ2-3; 10 positions match TRBD2. Looked up from germline, CDR1 is SNHLY and CDR2 is FYNNEI. This CDR3 comprises 12 residues. The CDR3 region has the DNA TGTGTCGGGGCTCTAGCGGGAGTTCTGCAGTATTTT. Protein: CVGALAGVLQYF.

The rearrangement joins TRBV12-3 or TRBV12-4 to TRBJ1-5; D is ambiguous. Trimming took 3 bases from V and 7 from J, leaving 10 bases between them. This CDR3 has 13 amino acids. The CDR3 DNA reads as TGTGCCAGCAGTTTCTCCCGCAGCCAGCCCCAGCATTTT. Translation: CASSFSRSQPQHF.

The chain has TRBV7-2 and TRBJ1-1; D is possibly TRBD1 (6 bases). V dropped 3 bases and J dropped 5 bases, with 10 bases sitting between them. The CDR3 has 13 residues. CDR1 is SGHTA and CDR2 is FQGNSA in the germline V gene. The CDR3 loop reads CASSFQGMTEAFF. In DNA, the CDR3 is TGTGCCAGCAGCTTCCAGGGGATGACTGAAGCTTTCTTT.

This clonotype was counted ten times or more. The gene calls are TRBV10-3 and TRBJ2-1; 9 bases are shared with TRBD2. The CDR3 spans 16 residues. Germline values: CDR1 ENHRY, CDR2 SYGVKD. J gave up 4 bases and V 2 bases, and 6 bases lay outside the gene matches. CDR3 protein: CAISEIGLARYNEQFF. As DNA, the CDR3 is TGTGCCATCAGTGAGATAGGACTAGCGCGGTACAATGAGCAGTTCTTC.

This clonotype has a handful of counts. The V call is TRBV3-1, the J call TRBJ1-2; no reliable D call. Germline CDR1 reads LGHDT; CDR2 reads YNNKEL (reference sequence). Trimming took 3 bases from V and 0 from J, leaving 17 bases between them. The CDR3 contains 17 residues. CDR3 bases: TGTGCCAGCAGCCAGCCCCCTCAGCGACCGCCTAACTATGGCTACACCTTC. The encoded protein is CASSQPPQRPPNYGYTF.

Only a few counts were recorded for this clonotype. V gene TRBV14 combines with J gene TRBJ2-3, with D tentatively TRBD2 (6 bases). The ends were cut back, 3 bases at V and 6 bases at J, with 13 bases in the middle. CDR1 and CDR2 (germline): SGHDN, FVKESK. The CDR3 extends over 14 amino acids. CDR3 sequence (DNA): TGTGCCAGCAGCCATTGGAGGGGCAAGGATACGCAGTATTTT. Its translation: CASSHWRGKDTQYF. The full variable domain, with the rest looked up from reference TRBV14 and TRBJ2-3, is EAGVTQFPSHSVIEKGQTVTLRCDPISGHDNLYWYRRVMGKEIKFLLHFVKESKQDESGMPNNRFLAERTGGTYSTLKVQPAELEDSGVYFCASSHWRGKDTQYFGPGTRLTVL.

This clonotype was picked up a small number of times. V gene TRBV4-2 combines with J gene TRBJ1-2; D not certain. Looked up from germline, CDR1 is LGHNA and CDR2 is YNFKEQ. Trimming left V 0 bases short and J 8 bases short, with 13 bases between. This CDR3 region has 14 residues. The CDR3: CASSQDPDKRGYTF. CDR3 bases: TGTGCCAGCAGCCAAGATCCGGATAAAAGAGGCTACACCTTC.

The chain couples TRBV7-8 to TRBJ2-1, with D perhaps given as TRBD1 or TRBD2 (5 bases each). This CDR3 region has 14 residues. Germline CDR1 and CDR2: SGHVS and FQNEAQ. The ends were cut back, 5 bases at V and 4 bases at J, with 12 bases in the middle. The CDR3 protein is CASSTWDDYNEQFF. In DNA form, the CDR3 reads TGTGCCAGCAGCACTTGGGACGATTACAATGAGCAGTTCTTC.

The gene calls are TRBV20-1 and TRBJ2-2; 8 nucleotides align to TRBD1. CDR1 is DFQATT, CDR2 SNEGSKA, per germline (reference sequence). This CDR3 comprises 12 residues. The junction had 4 bases not matched to a gene; V was cut back by 7 bases and J by 6 bases. The CDR3 coding sequence is TGCAGTGTCGAACAGGGGGCCGGGGAGCTGTTTTTT. This encodes CSVEQGAGELFF.

This chain uses TRBV12-3 or TRBV12-4 with TRBJ1-2; 9 bases fit TRBD1. The J segment lost 4 bases and the V segment lost 5 bases, leaving 5 bases of the junction unmatched. There are 14 residues in the CDR3. In nucleotides, the CDR3 is TGTGCCAGCAGTCTAACAGGGGGCGGCTATGGCTACACCTTC. Translation gives CASSLTGGGYGYTF.

This clonotype was seen more than once but under ten times. The rearrangement uses TRBV5-8 and TRBJ1-5; a possible D gene is TRBD1 (5 bases). There are 15 residues in the CDR3. Germline V gene lookup returns CDR1 SGHTS and CDR2 YDEGEE. Trimming cost V 1 base and J 2 bases, with 10 bases left between them. The CDR3: CASSLSGHGNQPQHF. The DNA for the CDR3 is TGTGCCAGCAGCTTGTCAGGGCACGGCAATCAGCCCCAGCATTTT. The whole variable domain, filled in from reference TRBV5-8 and TRBJ1-5, reads EAGVTQSPTHLIKTRGQQATLRCSPISGHTSVYWYQQALGLGLQFLLWYDEGEERNRGNFPPRFSGRQFPNYSSELNVNALELEDSALYLCASSLSGHGNQPQHFGDGTRLSIL.

The chain has TRBV6-2 or TRBV6-3 and TRBJ1-5; D possibly corresponds to TRBD1 (6 bases). The CDR3 consists of 14 residues. Germline assignment: CDR1 MNHEY and CDR2 SVGEGT. Trimming removed 8 bases from V and 3 bases from J, with 14 bases in between. Here the CDR3 reads CASGLRGFNQPQHF. The CDR3 coding sequence is TGTGCCAGCGGACTCAGGGGATTCAATCAGCCCCAGCATTTT.

Only a few counts were recorded for this clonotype. The V call is TRBV9, the J call TRBJ2-1, with 10 bases fitting TRBD2. With V trimmed by 5 bases and J by 6 bases, 8 bases remained unmatched. The germline V gene has CDR1 SGDLS and CDR2 YYNGEE. CDR3 length equals 15 residues. CDR3 sequence reads: CASSDKWTSGNEQFF. The CDR3 coding sequence is TGTGCCAGCAGTGATAAATGGACTAGCGGCAATGAGCAGTTCTTC. The whole variable domain, filled in from reference TRBV9 and TRBJ2-1, reads DSGVTQTPKHLITATGQRVTLRCSPRSGDLSVYWYQQSLDQGLQFLIQYYNGEERAKGNILERFSAQQFPDLHSELNLSSLELGDSALYFCASSDKWTSGNEQFFGPGTRLTVL.

This clonotype was found many times. The CDR3 sequence: CASKETHTSGNTIYF. CDR3 bases: TGTGCCAGCAAAGAGACACACACCTCTGGAAACACCATATATTTT. V and J are TRBV28 and TRBJ1-3; D remains unclear. Germline values: CDR1 MDHEN, CDR2 SYDVKM. The V end was cut by 7 bases, the J end by 0 bases, with 13 bases between. The CDR3 covers 15 residues.

This clonotype was detected many times. V is TRBV24-1 and J is TRBJ1-1, with a tentative D call TRBD1 (6 bases). The CDR3 is made up of 12 amino acids. With 2 bases removed from V and 9 bases from J, the gap between germline ends came to 9 bases. From germline, CDR1 is KGHDR and CDR2 SFDVKD. CDR3 in amino acids: CATSDSTGQAFF. The DNA of the CDR3 is TGTGCCACCAGTGATTCCACAGGGCAAGCTTTCTTT.

The rearrangement uses TRBV11-2 and TRBJ1-5, with unresolved D. The V gene's germline CDR1 is SGHAT and CDR2 FQNNGV. The germline V and J ends were trimmed by 3 bases and 2 bases, with 17 bases remaining between them. The CDR3 has 17 residues. The CDR3 DNA sequence: TGTGCCAGCAGCTTTCTCGTCCGGATTAGAGGCAATCAGCCCCAGCATTTT. This gives the protein CASSFLVRIRGNQPQHF.

This clonotype was seen only a few times. The rearrangement joins TRBV9 to TRBJ2-3; D is possibly TRBD2 (5 bases). With 1 base removed from V and 1 base from J, the gap between germline ends came to 10 bases. Germline-derived CDR1 and CDR2 are SGDLS and YYNGEE. The CDR3 sequence is 15 residues long. The CDR3 nucleotides are TGTGCCAGCAGCGTACACCCCGGGGGCACAGATACGCAGTATTTT. Its translation is CASSVHPGGTDTQYF.

This clonotype was seen repeatedly, ten times or more. The chain carries TRBV6-6 and TRBJ1-6, with no clear D. V was cut by 4 bases and J by 7 bases, with 5 bases left in between. Per germline, CDR1 MNHNY and CDR2 SVGAGI (reference sequence). This CDR3 region has 12 residues. CDR3 sequence reads: CASSWENSPLHF. The CDR3 coding sequence is TGTGCCAGCAGTTGGGAAAATTCACCCCTCCACTTT.

This rearrangement joins TRBV29-1 to TRBJ2-1; TRBD1 or TRBD2 may be the D gene (6 bases each). V was shortened by 6 bases and J by 7 bases, with 19 bases between the two germline ends. This CDR3 region has 14 residues. Germline-derived CDR1 and CDR2 are SQVTM and ANQGSEA. CDR3 sequence (DNA): TGCAGCGTGGATTACAAGGGGGGTGTGAATGAGCAGTTCTTC. Its translation: CSVDYKGGVNEQFF.

This clonotype occurred a few times. This sequence joins TRBV11-2 and TRBJ2-1; no firm D call. In germline, CDR1 is SGHAT, CDR2 FQNNGV. The CDR3 has 16 residues. The V end was cut by 1 base, the J end by 6 bases, with 16 bases between. CDR3: CASSLGSHHSLNEQFF. CDR3 bases: TGTGCCAGCAGCTTAGGCTCACATCACTCCCTCAATGAGCAGTTCTTC.

The chain employs TRBV10-3 and TRBJ2-3; D is perhaps TRBD1 (5 bases). The CDR3 is 12 amino acids. V dropped 8 bases and J dropped 6 bases, with 12 bases sitting between them. Germline loops: CDR1 ENHRY, CDR2 SYGVKD. Written as DNA, the CDR3 is TGTGCCATCGGCCAGGGATCGGATACGCAGTATTTT. It is translated as CAIGQGSDTQYF.

This chain connects TRBV27 to TRBJ2-1; no reliable D call. CDR3 size: 15 residues. The germline CDR1 and CDR2 sequences are MNHEY and SMNVEV (reference sequence). Trimming pared 2 bases from V and 4 bases from J, leaving 12 bases between. CDR3 DNA: TGTGCCAGCAGTTTAAGCAGTCTGAGATACAATGAGCAGTTCTTC. Amino acid sequence: CASSLSSLRYNEQFF.

The rearrangement links TRBV27 to TRBJ1-2, with D tentatively TRBD1 (5 bases). V lost 1 base, J lost 8 bases, and 11 bases lay in between. The length of the CDR3 is 13 residues. CDR1 is MNHEY, CDR2 SMNVEV, per germline (reference sequence). The CDR3 is CASSLWGGGGYTF. The CDR3 region has the DNA TGTGCCAGCAGTTTATGGGGTGGGGGAGGCTACACCTTC.

In its sample, this clonotype was seen once. The chain links TRBV7-9 to TRBJ1-5; D is unclear. This CDR3 spans 11 amino acids. Germline CDR1 reads SEHNR; CDR2 reads FQNEAQ (reference sequence). The V end lost 1 base, the J end lost 9 bases, and 4 bases lay between the germline ends. CDR3 DNA: TGTGCCAGCAGCTTAGGTGGGCCCCAGCATTTT. Amino acids: CASSLGGPQHF.